Listed here are 27 T cell receptor beta chains from one sample, sequenced in a study of blood T cell repertoires in COVID-19. Only in-frame clones appear in the TCRdb table, and some are missing; sequencing was by immunoSEQ multiplex PCR. Of fewer than 200,000 clones detected, about 75% appear once; the ten largest clones hold about 28%. Sequenced sample: peripheral blood. The source of these receptors is a woman in her seventies with acute or convalescent COVID-19.

The chain uses TRBV30 and TRBJ2-3; possible D gene TRBD1, 6 bases. The V gene lost 2 bases and the J gene lost 4 bases, with 10 bases spanning the gap. The V gene's germline CDR1 is GTSNPN and CDR2 SVGIG (reference sequence). The CDR3 covers 13 residues. CDR3 sequence: CAWSIQGPDTQYF. The CDR3, as DNA: TGTGCCTGGAGTATACAGGGCCCAGATACGCAGTATTTT.

The gene calls are TRBV3-1 (or the pseudogene TRBV3-2) and TRBJ1-3; 7 positions agree with TRBD1. The junction had 6 bases not matched to a gene; V was cut back by 0 bases and J by 4 bases. The CDR3 is 16 amino acids. The germline CDR1 and CDR2 sequences are LGHDT and YNNKEL (reference sequence). CDR3 sequence (DNA): TGTGCCAGCAGCCAAGAAAAGGGGGCGAGGGGAAACACCATATATTTT. It translates to CASSQEKGARGNTIYF.

CDR3 sequence: CASSQRLAGGYTGELFF. The CDR3, as DNA: TGCGCCAGCAGTCAAAGACTAGCGGGAGGGTACACCGGGGAGCTGTTTTTT. The rearrangement uses TRBV10-2 and TRBJ2-2; 14 nucleotides align to TRBD2. After removal of 5 bases from V and 3 bases from J, the junction contained 5 bases not matched to a gene. The CDR3 loop spans 17 amino acids. Germline values: CDR1 WSHSY, CDR2 SAAADI.

The chain carries TRBV5-6 and TRBJ2-7, with TRBD2 matching over 14 bases. The CDR3 covers 17 residues. The germline CDR1 and CDR2 sequences are SGHDT and YYEEEE. Trimming removed 4 bases from V and 5 bases from J; junction bases left unmatched: 11. As DNA, the CDR3 is TGTGCCAGCAGCCCGACTAGCGGGAGGGCCTTTATCCACGAGCAGTACTTC. Its protein product is CASSPTSGRAFIHEQYF.

The J gene is TRBJ2-5, the V gene TRBV7-3, with unresolved D. This CDR3 spans 13 amino acids. V lost 2 bases and J 7 bases, leaving 11 bases between the germline ends. The germline V gene encodes CDR1 SGHTA and CDR2 FQGTGA. The CDR3 loop reads CASSLLAGGTQYF. The CDR3 nucleotides read TGTGCCAGCAGCTTACTGGCAGGTGGGACCCAGTACTTC. The full variable domain, with the rest looked up from reference TRBV7-3 and TRBJ2-5, is GAGVSQTPSNKVTEKGKYVELRCDPISGHTALYWYRQSLGQGPEFLIYFQGTGAADDSGLPNDRFFAVRPEGSVSTLKIQRTERGDSAVYLCASSLLAGGTQYFGPGTRLLVL.

V is TRBV6-6 and J is TRBJ2-7; TRBD1 matches 7 bases. Germline loops: CDR1 MNHNY, CDR2 SVGAGI (reference sequence). The CDR3 loop spans 13 amino acids. With 4 bases clipped from V and 5 bases from J, the junction kept 5 bases outside the gene matches. The DNA for the CDR3 is TGTGCCAGCAGTTCGACAGGGCCGGACGAGCAGTACTTC. Translation gives CASSSTGPDEQYF.

This chain connects TRBV14 to TRBJ2-3; 9 nucleotides align to TRBD2. The CDR3 loop spans 20 amino acids. From germline, CDR1 is SGHDN and CDR2 FVKESK. The V and J ends lost 6 bases and 4 bases, in that order; junction bases with no gene match: 23. The CDR3 reads CASRGTEANSGSVGADTQYF. CDR3 coding DNA: TGTGCCAGCAGGGGAACGGAGGCAAATAGCGGGAGCGTTGGCGCAGATACGCAGTATTTT.

This clone has just a few counts. The chain recombines TRBV19 with TRBJ2-7; 7 positions agree with TRBD2. The CDR3 contains 15 residues. Losses at the gene ends were 1 base for V and 5 bases for J; bases not matched to a gene: 8. Germline V lookup: CDR1 LNHDA, CDR2 SQIVND (reference sequence). This CDR3 reads CASSIAAGEGNEQYF. Written as DNA, the CDR3 is TGTGCCAGTAGTATAGCCGCGGGAGAGGGAAACGAGCAGTACTTC.

The CDR3 region is CASSPIFGLAGVSYEQYF. In DNA form, the CDR3 reads TGCGCCAGCAGTCCCATCTTTGGACTAGCGGGAGTTTCCTACGAGCAGTACTTC. The chain recombines TRBV10-2 with TRBJ2-7, with 13 bases that match TRBD2. This CDR3 comprises 18 residues. V lost 5 bases, J lost 1 base, and 11 bases stayed unmatched. The V gene's germline CDR1 is WSHSY and CDR2 SAAADI.

In this sample, this clone turned up a few times. The chain combines TRBV5-1 with TRBJ1-2; D gene unclear. V dropped 4 bases and J dropped 6 bases, with 16 bases sitting between them. The length of the CDR3 is 14 residues. The germline gives CDR1 SGHRS, CDR2 YFSETQ. The CDR3: CASSLTHQVHGYTF. The CDR3 nucleotides are TGCGCCAGCAGCCTAACTCATCAGGTCCATGGCTACACCTTC.

This chain connects TRBV2 to TRBJ2-3; TRBD2 agrees at 7 bases. This CDR3 has 15 amino acids. After removal of 5 bases from V and 4 bases from J, the junction contained 9 bases not matched to a gene. Germline CDR1 and CDR2: SNHLY and FYNNEI. CDR3 coding DNA: TGTGCCAGCAGTCCTAGCGGAATAGGGGCAGATACGCAGTATTTT. Translating it yields CASSPSGIGADTQYF.

The chain recombines TRBV25-1 with TRBJ2-6, with D possibly matching TRBD1 (5 bases). V shed 3 bases and J shed 2 bases, with 8 bases lying between them. The germline CDR1 and CDR2 sequences are MGHDK and SYGVNS. The CDR3 is made up of 15 amino acids. The chain's CDR3 is CASSDEGAGANVLTF. The CDR3 coding sequence is TGTGCCAGCAGTGACGAAGGGGCTGGGGCCAACGTCCTGACTTTC.

The chain has TRBV5-6 and TRBJ1-6, with D hard to call. Trimming cost V 3 bases and J 9 bases, with 19 bases left between them. Germline V gives CDR1 SGHDT, CDR2 YYEEEE. The CDR3 runs 16 residues. In DNA, the CDR3 is TGTGCCAGCAGCTCACGACAAGGAGGGCTTGTTTCACCCCTCCACTTT. This codes for CASSSRQGGLVSPLHF.

This clone occurred a few times. The chain is built from TRBV2 and TRBJ1-6, with D unclear. There are 14 residues in the CDR3. In germline, CDR1 is SNHLY, CDR2 FYNNEI. V was clipped by 10 bases and J by 7 bases, with 17 bases between them. CDR3 DNA sequence: TGTGCCACAAACCGGCAGGCAGAAAATTCACCCCTCCACTTT. As protein: CATNRQAENSPLHF.

V gene TRBV3-1 (or the pseudogene TRBV3-2) combines with J gene TRBJ2-1; TRBD2 matches 8 bases. Germline lookup yields CDR1 LGHDT and CDR2 YNNKEL (reference sequence). V shed 1 base, J shed 10 bases, and the junction held 6 bases outside the gene matches. The CDR3 sequence is 14 residues long. In DNA, the CDR3 is TGTGCCAGCAGCCAAGGGACTAGCCGGTCGGAGCAGTTCTTC. Its protein product is CASSQGTSRSEQFF.

The CDR3, as DNA: TGTGCCAGCAGTTACTCCCTCTTAGCGGGGAAGCAGTTCTTC. Its protein is CASSYSLLAGKQFF. This chain links TRBV6-5 with TRBJ2-1; 8 nucleotides agree with TRBD2. Losses at the gene ends were 0 bases for V and 11 bases for J; bases not matched to a gene: 6. The CDR3 has 14 residues. Germline CDR1 MNHEY, CDR2 SVGAGI.

The chain is built from TRBV10-1 and TRBJ2-4; perhaps TRBD1 as D (5 bases). This CDR3 is built from 13 residues. Germline loops: CDR1 WNHNN, CDR2 SYGVQD (reference sequence). Trimming stripped 4 bases from V and 11 bases from J, with 15 bases between. CDR3 loop: CASSAVPEGVQYF. For the CDR3, the DNA is TGCGCCAGCAGTGCCGTTCCCGAAGGGGTTCAGTACTTC.

This clone was recorded a few times. The V call is TRBV3-1 (or the pseudogene TRBV3-2), the J call TRBJ2-7, with 9 positions matching TRBD2. This CDR3 is built from 18 residues. The trim removed 5 bases at V and 2 bases at J, leaving 16 bases unmatched. From germline, CDR1 is LGHDT and CDR2 YNNKEL (reference sequence). The DNA for the CDR3 is TGTGCCAGCAGCGAGTCGTACGCTAGCGGGACGGGCGCCTACGAGCAGTACTTC. Residues: CASSESYASGTGAYEQYF.

This rearrangement joins TRBV6-1 to TRBJ2-7, with a weak D call TRBD1 (7 bases). Per the germline V gene, CDR1 is MNHNS and CDR2 is SASEGT. With 4 bases removed from V and 3 bases from J, the gap between germline ends came to 22 bases. There are 17 residues in the CDR3. CDR3 coding DNA: TGTGCCAGCAGTGGAAGGGAAAGGGGACAGCGGGTCTACGAGCAGTACTTC. Its protein product is CASSGRERGQRVYEQYF.

The chain recombines TRBV10-3 with TRBJ2-3; 10 bases agree with TRBD2. This CDR3 is 15 amino acids long. Per the germline V gene, CDR1 is ENHRY and CDR2 is SYGVKD. V gave up 10 bases and J gave up 0 bases; unmatched junction bases: 7. Here the CDR3 reads CATGTSASSTDTQYF. In DNA form, the CDR3 reads TGTGCCACCGGGACTAGCGCATCTAGCACAGATACGCAGTATTTT.

The chain carries TRBV9 and TRBJ2-1, with 14 bases matching TRBD2. Trimming cost V 6 bases and J 8 bases; bases outside gene matches: 7. The germline V gene encodes CDR1 SGDLS and CDR2 YYNGEE. The CDR3 has 15 amino acids. CDR3 nucleotide sequence: TGTGCCAGCACCACGGGACTAGCGGGAGTTGATGAGCAGTTCTTC. It is translated as CASTTGLAGVDEQFF.

The genes are TRBV2 and TRBJ2-7, with 12 nucleotides matching TRBD2. In germline, CDR1 is SNHLY, CDR2 FYNNEI. The CDR3 loop spans 17 amino acids. The ends lost 4 bases at V and 6 bases at J; junction bases unmatched: 13. The CDR3 here is CASSGLAGGAADLEQYF. CDR3 sequence (DNA): TGTGCCAGCAGTGGGCTAGCGGGAGGGGCAGCTGATCTCGAGCAGTACTTC.

The V and J genes are TRBV29-1 and TRBJ2-1, with 7 bases that match TRBD1. The V gene end was trimmed by 4 bases and the J gene end by 6 bases; junction bases not matched to a gene: 9. The CDR3 spans 14 residues. The V gene's germline CDR1 is SQVTM and CDR2 ANQGSEA. CDR3 in amino acids: CSVVAGGIINEQFF. In DNA form, the CDR3 reads TGCAGCGTTGTCGCAGGGGGAATTATCAATGAGCAGTTCTTC.

The CDR3 bases are TGTGCCAGCAGTTTTGATCCCAGATCGCCCCTCCACTTT. Translation gives CASSFDPRSPLHF. The gene calls are TRBV12-3 or TRBV12-4 and TRBJ1-6; D is ambiguous. The CDR3 loop spans 13 amino acids. Trimming left V 3 bases short and J 13 bases short, with 13 bases between.

V usage is TRBV3-1 (or the pseudogene TRBV3-2) and J usage is TRBJ1-1; TRBD1 agrees at 7 bases. Germline V lookup: CDR1 LGHDT, CDR2 YNNKEL (reference sequence). The CDR3 totals 14 residues. V lost 5 bases to trimming and J lost 4 bases; unmatched junction nucleotides: 7. CDR3 DNA sequence: TGTGCCAGCAGCTCCCAGGGGGTTAGCACTGAAGCTTTCTTT. This encodes CASSSQGVSTEAFF.

This chain uses TRBV18 with TRBJ2-1; 10 bases map to TRBD2. Trimming cost V 0 bases and J 2 bases; bases outside gene matches: 7. Germline CDR1 and CDR2: KGHSH and LQKENI. The CDR3 extends over 18 amino acids. CDR3 nucleotide sequence: TGTGCCAGCTCACCACCGTTCGGGACTAGCGACCCCTACAATGAGCAGTTCTTC. It codes for CASSPPFGTSDPYNEQFF.

The gene calls are TRBV20-1 and TRBJ1-2, with 8 bases that match TRBD1. Germline-derived CDR1 and CDR2 are DFQATT and SNEGSKA (reference sequence). V was pared by 3 bases and J by 4 bases, with 10 bases of the junction left unmatched. The CDR3 extends over 15 amino acids. CDR3 in amino acids: CSASGGGTGGYGYTF. In nucleotides, the CDR3 is TGCAGTGCTAGTGGGGGAGGAACAGGGGGCTATGGCTACACCTTC.